This T cell receptor (beta chain) was identified in a study of blood T cell repertoires in COVID-19. At the level of the study: Collection of acute and convalescent COVID-19 samples took place in the United States, Italy and Spain. The analysed material was cDNA or gDNA that came from T cells, B-cell-depleted T cells, or PBMCs.

The CDR3 is 14 amino acids. The V end lost 0 bases, the J end lost 2 bases, and 8 bases lay between the germline ends. Germline CDR1 SGHDT, CDR2 YYEEEE. Study processing details: The assay estimated nucleated cells by amplifying reference gene primers. Assay used: immunoSEQ multiplex PCR; TCRdb lists only in-frame clones, some missing. V and J calls and clone size follow that table, whereas D and trimming were derived from the DNA. The sample shows almost 250,000 clones, 86% of them seen only once. The gene calls are TRBV5-6 and TRBJ1-2, with D hard to call. This receptor was taken from a woman aged 55-69 years who had recovered from COVID-19. Sequenced: peripheral blood. In DNA, the CDR3 is TGTGCCAGCAGCTTGGATTACTGGAACTATGGCTACACCTTC. Its translation is CASSLDYWNYGYTF.